These T cell receptor beta chains were read from a single sample in a study of blood T cells in healthy people across ages. A single record per CDR3 protein comes from TCRdb applying MiXCR to the 5' RACE reads. The table includes over 1,500,000 distinct CDR3 sequences, 39% detected once. Sequencing was done on a sample of blood. All receptors derive from a human donor in good health. CDR3s include the opening cysteine and the closing phenylalanine or tryptophan. The D gene is left open where the match is weak. Some rows mark clone size as missing; the rest say once, few, many or name a class of expanded clone.

size,D,V,J,CDR3,DNA
.,.,TRBV15,TRBJ2-3,CATSRDRNTQYF,TGTGCCACCAGCAGAGACCGAAATACGCAGTATTTT
.,.,TRBV6-2/TRBV6-3,TRBJ2-7,CASSPQRFEQYF,TGTGCCAGCAGCCCCCAGCGGTTCGAGCAGTACTTC
.,TRBD2,TRBV9,TRBJ2-3,CASSTLAGRHTGTQYF,TGTGCCAGCAGCACGCTAGCGGGGCGACACACAGGTACGCAGTATTTT
.,.,TRBV10-3,TRBJ2-7,CAIKAGADYEQYF,TGTGCCATCAAGGCCGGTGCGGACTACGAGCAGTACTTC
few,.,TRBV27,TRBJ1-1,CASRWGEATEAFF,TGTGCCAGCCGCTGGGGGGAGGCCACTGAAGCTTTCTTT
.,.,TRBV12-3/TRBV12-4,TRBJ1-1,CASTHYPQGQINAEAFF,TGTGCCAGCACCCATTACCCTCAGGGGCAGATTAACGCTGAAGCTTTCTTT
.,.,TRBV6-6,TRBJ2-7,CATVRQELYEQYF,TGTGCCACCGTACGACAGGAACTCTACGAGCAGTACTTC
.,.,TRBV3-1,TRBJ2-7,CASSQDNGGGSEQYF,TGTGCCAGCAGCCAAGACAACGGAGGGGGCTCCGAGCAGTACTTC
few,.,TRBV7-9,TRBJ2-4,CASSPQRDKNIQYF,TGTGCCAGCAGCCCCCAACGAGACAAAAACATTCAGTACTTC
.,.,TRBV5-1,TRBJ1-2,CASSPRGPDGYTF,TGCGCCAGCAGCCCCAGGGGACCCGATGGCTACACCTTC
.,.,TRBV6-1,TRBJ2-4,CASNQDPLIEGAKNIQYF,TGTGCCAGCAACCAAGATCCCCTTATTGAGGGAGCCAAAAACATTCAGTACTTC
.,.,TRBV5-1,TRBJ1-1,CASRIQGIRNTEAFF,TGCGCCAGCAGGATACAGGGAATTCGGAACACTGAAGCTTTCTTT
few,.,TRBV11-3,TRBJ2-3,CASSFAYGGTDTQYF,TGTGCCAGCAGTTTTGCTTATGGTGGCACAGATACGCAGTATTTT
.,.,TRBV6-5,TRBJ2-5,CASSAGPAAYNEQYF,TGTGCCAGCAGTGCGGGCCCGGCGGCGTACAATGAGCAGTACTTC
.,TRBD1,TRBV5-1,TRBJ1-4,CASSTTGTGDFATNEKLFF,TGCGCCAGCAGCACAACCGGGACAGGGGATTTCGCAACTAATGAAAAACTGTTTTTT
.,.,TRBV5-1,TRBJ2-6,CASSPTGTSVSGANVLTF,TGCGCCAGCAGCCCCACCGGGACAAGCGTGTCTGGGGCCAACGTCCTGACTTTC
few,.,TRBV6-2/TRBV6-3,TRBJ1-2,CASSYGTPIDGYTF,TGTGCCAGCAGTTACGGGACGCCGATCGATGGCTACACCTTC
few,.,TRBV4-2,TRBJ1-1,CASSQWATNTEAFF,TGTGCCAGCAGCCAGTGGGCGACGAACACTGAAGCTTTCTTT
once,.,TRBV5-1,TRBJ2-3,CASRQGLADTQYF,TGCGCCAGCAGACAGGGTCTCGCAGATACGCAGTATTTT
.,.,TRBV4-2,TRBJ1-1,CASSLVFGQTEAFF,TGTGCCAGCAGCCTGGTGTTCGGGCAGACTGAAGCTTTCTTT
many,TRBD2,TRBV18,TRBJ2-7,CASSPRAGGALEQYF,TGTGCCAGCTCACCACGGGCCGGGGGGGCTCTCGAGCAGTACTTC
.,.,TRBV9,TRBJ1-6,CASSVGARQGDSPLHF,TGTGCCAGCAGCGTAGGTGCAAGGCAGGGTGATTCACCCCTCCACTTT
many,.,TRBV4-3,TRBJ2-7,CASSQEAGISTYEQYF,TGCGCCAGCAGCCAAGAAGCAGGGATCTCAACCTACGAGCAGTACTTC
.,TRBD2,TRBV7-9,TRBJ2-5,CASRAGAGSYNEQYF,TGTGCCAGCAGAGCGGGGGCAGGCTCCTACAATGAGCAGTACTTC
.,TRBD1,TRBV20-1,TRBJ1-1,CSARRGTGADEAFF,TGCAGTGCTAGGAGGGGGACAGGGGCGGATGAAGCTTTCTTT
.,TRBD2,TRBV4-1,TRBJ2-1,CASRRGLAGGYEQFF,TGCGCCAGCAGACGGGGACTAGCGGGGGGATATGAGCAGTTCTTC
.,.,TRBV6-1,TRBJ2-1,CASSEQQGQRSYNEQFF,TGTGCCAGCAGTGAACAACAGGGCCAAAGGTCCTACAATGAGCAGTTCTTC
.,.,TRBV5-1,TRBJ1-1,CASRLIPENTEAFF,TGCGCCAGCAGACTGATCCCTGAAAACACTGAAGCTTTCTTT
.,TRBD1,TRBV20-1,TRBJ2-5,CSARPPGGRQETQYF,TGCAGTGCTAGACCCCCAGGGGGCAGGCAAGAGACCCAGTACTTC
few,.,TRBV6-4,TRBJ2-7,CASSSDSTSYEQYF,TGTGCCAGCAGTTCCGACAGTACATCCTACGAGCAGTACTTC
.,.,TRBV28,TRBJ2-7,CAGSLFGGPYEQYF,TGTGCCGGCAGTTTATTCGGGGGGCCCTACGAGCAGTACTTC
once,.,TRBV6-2/TRBV6-3,TRBJ1-1,CASSHTHPGVTEAFF,TGTGCCAGCAGTCACACTCACCCTGGAGTCACTGAAGCTTTCTTT
many,.,TRBV4-3,TRBJ2-5,CASSQDEGETQYF,TGCGCCAGCAGCCAAGATGAGGGCGAGACCCAGTACTTC
.,TRBD2,TRBV27,TRBJ2-3,CASPWGRDGDGTDTQYF,TGTGCCAGCCCATGGGGGAGGGACGGGGACGGCACAGATACGCAGTATTTT
many,.,TRBV5-1,TRBJ2-3,CASSPGPYTSTDTQYF,TGCGCCAGCAGCCCCGGACCATACACTAGCACAGATACGCAGTATTTT
many,.,TRBV5-6,TRBJ2-1,CASSPRRNEQFF,TGTGCCAGCAGCCCTCGCCGGAATGAGCAGTTCTTC
.,.,TRBV2,TRBJ1-5,CASTLRGVSSNQPQHF,TGTGCCAGCACCCTAAGGGGTGTGAGTAGCAATCAGCCCCAGCATTTT
.,.,TRBV5-1,TRBJ2-1,CASSHGWGGRDEQFF,TGCGCCAGCAGTCATGGGTGGGGGGGCCGAGATGAGCAGTTCTTC
few,.,TRBV10-3,TRBJ1-2,CAISEGTNYGYTF,TGTGCCATCAGTGAGGGAACTAACTATGGCTACACCTTC
.,TRBD1,TRBV20-1,TRBJ1-2,CSASVFGQVGSGYTF,TGCAGTGCTAGCGTATTCGGACAGGTCGGGAGTGGCTACACCTTC
.,.,TRBV27,TRBJ2-1,CASSWDLYNEQFF,TGTGCCAGCAGTTGGGACCTATACAATGAGCAGTTCTTC
once,.,TRBV2,TRBJ1-6,CASSEKGRADSPLHF,TGTGCCAGCAGTGAAAAAGGCCGCGCTGATTCACCCCTCCACTTT
.,.,TRBV4-2,TRBJ1-1,CASSQDSKDTEAFF,TGTGCCAGCAGCCAAGACAGTAAAGACACTGAAGCTTTCTTT
few,.,TRBV29-1,TRBJ2-3,CSVDGLAQETDTQYF,TGCAGCGTTGATGGTCTAGCCCAGGAAACAGATACGCAGTATTTT
.,TRBD1,TRBV20-1,TRBJ2-3,CSALNRDRYVGDTQYF,TGCAGTGCTCTGAACCGGGACAGATATGTGGGAGATACGCAGTATTTT
.,TRBD1,TRBV10-3,TRBJ1-1,CAISNIMDRAGAKYTEAFF,TGTGCCATCAGTAACATCATGGACAGGGCGGGGGCAAAATATACTGAAGCTTTCTTT
.,.,TRBV29-1,TRBJ1-2,CSVGMGGADYGYTF,TGCAGCGTCGGCATGGGGGGCGCGGACTATGGCTACACCTTC
few,TRBD1,TRBV29-1,TRBJ1-4,CSVAYRGTNEKLFF,TGCAGCGTTGCCTACAGGGGGACTAACGAAAAACTGTTTTTT
.,TRBD2,TRBV20-1,TRBJ2-1,CSASPTSGVSNEQFF,TGCAGTGCTAGCCCTACTAGCGGGGTTTCGAATGAGCAGTTCTTC
few,.,TRBV7-2,TRBJ1-2,CASSLFRRANYGYTF,TGTGCCAGCAGCTTATTCAGGAGAGCTAACTATGGCTACACCTTC
.,.,TRBV7-2,TRBJ2-1,CASSPLIIYEQFF,TGTGCCAGCAGCCCTCTCATCATCTACGAGCAGTTCTTC
.,.,TRBV6-5,TRBJ1-2,CASSYTLDRSHYGYTF,TGCGCCAGCAGTTACACGCTGGACAGATCCCACTATGGCTACACCTTC
.,.,TRBV29-1,TRBJ1-1,CSVEQESTEAFF,TGCAGCGTTGAACAGGAGTCCACTGAAGCTTTCTTT